The rows below give T cell receptor beta chains drawn from one sample of a study of blood T cell repertoires in COVID-19. The table came from immunoSEQ multiplex PCR; TCRdb's copy has only in-frame clones and leaves some out. The table lists more than 250,000 clones, around 82% of them singletons. The specimen sequenced was peripheral blood. The receptors shown here come from a woman aged 45 to 65 with acute or convalescent COVID-19. The CDR3 runs from the conserved cysteine through the conserved F or W. The order of the fields is V gene, D gene, clone size, J gene, CDR3 DNA, CDR3 protein. D genes are given only for firm matches. The size of a clone is reported for some rows only, either as once, few or many, or as a class for expanded clones.

TRBV5-5	-	once	TRBJ2-2	TGTGCCAGCAGCTGGTACAGCAGAGCGAACACCGGGGAGCTGTTTTTT	CASSWYSRANTGELFF
TRBV14	TRBD1	few	TRBJ1-3	TGTGCCAGCAGCCGGACAGGACTCGGCTCTGGAAACACCATATATTTT	CASSRTGLGSGNTIYF
TRBV30	-	-	TRBJ1-6	TGTGCCTGGAGACAGGTTGATGGAACACCCCTCCACTTT	CAWRQVDGTPLHF
TRBV5-1	TRBD2	-	TRBJ2-1	TGCGCCAGCAGCCGCCGGACTAGCGGGAATGATGAGCAGTTCTTC	CASSRRTSGNDEQFF
TRBV6-1	TRBD1	once	TRBJ2-2	TGTGCCAGCAGTGAAGCAAACAGGGGAACCGGGGAGCTGTTTTTT	CASSEANRGTGELFF
TRBV24-1	TRBD1	-	TRBJ2-7	TGTGCCACCAGTGATCCGGGACAGCCCTACGAGCAGTACTTC	CATSDPGQPYEQYF
TRBV2	-	-	TRBJ1-3	TGTGCCAGCATTCCGAGTTTCTCTGGAAACACCATATATTTT	CASIPSFSGNTIYF
TRBV13	TRBD1	-	TRBJ1-2	TGTGCCAGCAGCTCCAGGGGGCCCTATGGCTACACCTTC	CASSSRGPYGYTF
TRBV28	-	few	TRBJ1-1	TGTGCCAGCAGTTCTATCGGGACAACAGGAGAAGCTTTCTTT	CASSSIGTTGEAFF
TRBV5-1	TRBD1	-	TRBJ1-2	TGCGCCAGCAGCTCCGGGACAGGGGTAAACTACACCTTC	CASSSGTGVNYTF
TRBV11-1	-	-	TRBJ1-6	TGTGCCAGCAGCTCCGAGACAAATTCACCCCTCCACTTT	CASSSETNSPLHF
TRBV6-5	TRBD2	-	TRBJ2-3	TGTGCCAGCACAGGGACTAGCGGCACAGATACGCAGTATTTT	CASTGTSGTDTQYF
TRBV12-5	TRBD1	once	TRBJ1-1	TGTGCTAGTGGTTTGGCCTCCGGGACAGCCGTTTACACTGAAGCTTTCTTT	CASGLASGTAVYTEAFF
TRBV7-2	-	-	TRBJ1-4	TGTGCCAGCAGCTTAAGGGGGAATAATGAAAAACTGTTTTTT	CASSLRGNNEKLFF
TRBV6-2/TRBV6-3	TRBD1	once	TRBJ1-1	TGTGCCAGCAGTTACGCACAGGGGGCGGCGAAGGGCACTGAAGCTTTCTTT	CASSYAQGAAKGTEAFF
TRBV11-2	-	-	TRBJ2-1	TGTGCCAGCAGCTTAGCGGAGTATAATGAGCAGTTCTTC	CASSLAEYNEQFF
TRBV9	TRBD1	-	TRBJ1-1	TGTGCCAGCAGCGTAGGAAGGGGGCGGACTGAAGCTTTCTTT	CASSVGRGRTEAFF
TRBV5-8	TRBD1	-	TRBJ1-5	TGTGCCAGCAGTTTAACAGGGGATAGCAATCAGCCCCAGCATTTT	CASSLTGDSNQPQHF
TRBV3-1/TRBV3-2	-	-	TRBJ1-5	TGTGCCAGCAGCCAGGACGAGGGTCAGCCCCAGCATTTT	CASSQDEGQPQHF
TRBV6-1	TRBD1	many	TRBJ2-2	TGTGCCAGCAGTGAACCCGGGACAGGCCATGACGGGGAGCTGTTTTTT	CASSEPGTGHDGELFF
TRBV10-3	-	-	TRBJ1-1	TGTGCCATCAGGACGACAGGTCTGAACACTGAAGCTTTCTTT	CAIRTTGLNTEAFF
TRBV11-2	TRBD2	-	TRBJ2-5	TGTGCCAGCAGCTTAGATCCGGGACTAGCTGAAGAGACCCAGTACTTC	CASSLDPGLAEETQYF